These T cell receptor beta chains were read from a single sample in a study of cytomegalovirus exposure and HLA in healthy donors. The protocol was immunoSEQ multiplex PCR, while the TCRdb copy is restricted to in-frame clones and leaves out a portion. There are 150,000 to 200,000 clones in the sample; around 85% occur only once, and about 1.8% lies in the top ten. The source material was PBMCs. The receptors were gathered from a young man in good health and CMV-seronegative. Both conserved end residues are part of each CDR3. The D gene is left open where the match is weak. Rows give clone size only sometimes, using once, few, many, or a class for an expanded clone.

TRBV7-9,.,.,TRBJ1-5,TGTGCCAGCAGCTTAGCGGGCGGGGATCAGCCCCAGCATTTT,CASSLAGGDQPQHF
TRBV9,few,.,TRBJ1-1,TGTGCCAGCAGCGCCTCGGGGGGGAACACTGAAGCTTTCTTT,CASSASGGNTEAFF
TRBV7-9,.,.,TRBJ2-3,TGTGCCAGCAGCTTTGACGGGAAGTACACAGATACGCAGTATTTT,CASSFDGKYTDTQYF
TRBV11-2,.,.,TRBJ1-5,TGTGCCAGCAGCCTAGATTGGCTGAGCAATCAGCCCCAGCATTTT,CASSLDWLSNQPQHF
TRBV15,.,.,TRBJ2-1,TGTGCCACCAGCAGAGAAAGGAGAACCTGGAGCTCCTACAATGAGCAGTTCTTC,CATSRERRTWSSYNEQFF
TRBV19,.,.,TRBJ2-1,TGTGCCAGCAGTATTGCGGGGCAGGGAAGGAACAATGAGCAGTTCTTC,CASSIAGQGRNNEQFF
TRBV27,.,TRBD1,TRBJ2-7,TGTGCCACAACTCCCCAGGGGGCTGACGAGCAGTACTTC,CATTPQGADEQYF
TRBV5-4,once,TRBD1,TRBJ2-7,TGTGCCAGCAGTTCCGGGACAGGGGCCATCTACGAGCAGTACTTC,CASSSGTGAIYEQYF
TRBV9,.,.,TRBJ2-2,TGTGCCAGCAGCGTAGGACCTAGAGATTACCACGGGGAGCTGTTTTTT,CASSVGPRDYHGELFF
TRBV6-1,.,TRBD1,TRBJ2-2,TGTGCCAGCAGTGCTCAGGGGGCCGGGGAGCTGTTTTTT,CASSAQGAGELFF
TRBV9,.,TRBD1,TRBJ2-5,TGTGCCAGCAGCGTCCGGACAGGACAAGAGACCCAGTACTTC,CASSVRTGQETQYF
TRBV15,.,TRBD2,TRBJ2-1,TGTGCCACCAGGGGTTCGGCGGGAGCGGCCAATGAGCAGTTCTTC,CATRGSAGAANEQFF
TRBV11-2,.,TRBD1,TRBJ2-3,TGTGCCAGCAGCTCCCCCCTCCGGGACAGAAGCCGAAATACGCAGTATTTT,CASSSPLRDRSRNTQYF
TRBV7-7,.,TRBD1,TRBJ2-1,TGTGCTAGCAGCCAGGGACAGGGAACATACAATGAGCAGTTCTTC,CASSQGQGTYNEQFF
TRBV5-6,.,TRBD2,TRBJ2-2,TGTGCCAGCAGCTCGTACTCTAGCGGGGAAATCGGGGAGCTGTTTTTT,CASSSYSSGEIGELFF
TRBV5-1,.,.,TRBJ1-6,TGCGCCAGCAGCCCAGGACAGAATTCACCCCTCCACTTT,CASSPGQNSPLHF
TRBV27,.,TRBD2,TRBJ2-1,TGTGCCAGCAGTTTATCCTCAAGCGGGATCAACAATGAGCAGTTCTTC,CASSLSSSGINNEQFF
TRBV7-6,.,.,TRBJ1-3,TGTGCCAGCAGCTTGCTTGGGGGCGGATGGAGTGGAAACACCATATATTTT,CASSLLGGGWSGNTIYF
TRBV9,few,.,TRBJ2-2,TGTGCCAGCAGCGTAGTAGAGTTGGCCGGGGAGCTGTTTTTT,CASSVVELAGELFF
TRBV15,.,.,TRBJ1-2,TGTGCCACCAGCAGAGTAGGGGCTAACTATGGCTACACCTTC,CATSRVGANYGYTF
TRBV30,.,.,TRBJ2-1,TGTGCCTGGAGTCGGGAGTACAATGAGCAGTTCTTC,CAWSREYNEQFF
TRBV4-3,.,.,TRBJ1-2,TGCGCCAGCAGCCAAGATCGGGGGGGAGTCAACGGTGGCTACACCTTC,CASSQDRGGVNGGYTF
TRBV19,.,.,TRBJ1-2,TGTGCCAGTAGTAGCCAGGGGAGCTATGGCTACACCTTC,CASSSQGSYGYTF
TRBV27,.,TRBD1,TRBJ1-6,TGTGCCAGCAGTTTTTCAGGGGGAAGACGAAATTCACCCCTCCACTTT,CASSFSGGRRNSPLHF
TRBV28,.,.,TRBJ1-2,TGTGCCAGCAGTTTACCCGGACGGGGAGTGGACTACACCTTC,CASSLPGRGVDYTF
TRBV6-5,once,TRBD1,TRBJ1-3,TGTGCCAGCAGTTACCGGACAGGCTCTGGAAACACCATATATTTT,CASSYRTGSGNTIYF
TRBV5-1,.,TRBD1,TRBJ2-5,TGCGCCAGCAGCTTGGTGGGGGACAGACAAGAGACCCAGTACTTC,CASSLVGDRQETQYF
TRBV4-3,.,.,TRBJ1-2,TGCGCCAGCAGCCAAGATAGGAGGGGCTCGGTTGGCTACACCTTC,CASSQDRRGSVGYTF
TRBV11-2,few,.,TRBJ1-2,TGTGCCAGCAGCTTAGTGTCGACAGGCATCTATGGCTACACCTTC,CASSLVSTGIYGYTF
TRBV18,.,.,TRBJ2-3,TGTGCCAGCTCACCGCTTCCCGCGACGGACACGAGGATCGGTACGCAGTATTTT,CASSPLPATDTRIGTQYF
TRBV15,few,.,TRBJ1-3,TGTGCCACCAGCAGAGATCCCGCCCAGGGCCGTGAAAACACCATATATTTT,CATSRDPAQGRENTIYF
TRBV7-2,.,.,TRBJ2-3,TGTGCCAGCAGCTTAGGGGACTTAGAGGTCACAGATACGCAGTATTTT,CASSLGDLEVTDTQYF
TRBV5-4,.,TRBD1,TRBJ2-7,TGTGCCAGCAGTCAGAGGGACAGGGGTTACGAGCAGTACTTC,CASSQRDRGYEQYF
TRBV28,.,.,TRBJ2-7,TGTGCCAGCAGCCCCCTTACCCTTGTACAGGCCGAGCAGTACTTC,CASSPLTLVQAEQYF
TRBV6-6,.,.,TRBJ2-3,TGTGCCAGCAGTTACCCGGTTATGGGGCTCACAGATACGCAGTATTTT,CASSYPVMGLTDTQYF
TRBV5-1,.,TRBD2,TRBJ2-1,TGCGCCAGCAGCCCCAGCCTGCAGCGGGAGAGGAGCAATGAGCAGTTCTTC,CASSPSLQRERSNEQFF
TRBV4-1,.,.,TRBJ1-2,TGCGCCAGCAGCCAAGAAGGGGTCGGCCTCTACACCTTC,CASSQEGVGLYTF
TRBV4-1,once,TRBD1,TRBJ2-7,TGCGCCAGCAGCCAAGATCCCCAGGGACAGCCCTACGAGCAGTACTTC,CASSQDPQGQPYEQYF
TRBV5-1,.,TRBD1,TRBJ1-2,TGCGCCAGCAGCTTGCGGGGGACAGCAACCCTTCTAAACTATGGCTACACCTTC,CASSLRGTATLLNYGYTF
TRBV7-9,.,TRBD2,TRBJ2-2,TGTGCCAGCAGCACGCCGGGACTAGCGGGAAACACCGGGGAGCTGTTTTTT,CASSTPGLAGNTGELFF
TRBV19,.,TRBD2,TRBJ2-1,TGTGCCAGTAGTATTGTTAGCGGGAGCAATGAGCAGTTCTTC,CASSIVSGSNEQFF
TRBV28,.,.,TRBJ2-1,TGTGCCAGCAGTTTCAATCCACAGGGCTCCGGGCTCTTC,CASSFNPQGSGLF
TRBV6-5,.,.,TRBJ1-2,TGTGCCAGCAGTTCAGGGTCCACCTATGGCTACACCTTC,CASSSGSTYGYTF
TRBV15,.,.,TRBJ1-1,TGTGCCACCAGCATAGTGACACCTTCTGGCGAAGCTTTCTTT,CATSIVTPSGEAFF
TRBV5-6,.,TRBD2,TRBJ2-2,TGTGCCAGCAGCCCGGGGGGACTAGCTGCCGGGGAGCTGTTTTTT,CASSPGGLAAGELFF
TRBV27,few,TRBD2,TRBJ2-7,TGTGCCAGCAGTTTCTCCCCGTTCGCGGGGGAAGCTGGCGAGCAGTACTTC,CASSFSPFAGEAGEQYF
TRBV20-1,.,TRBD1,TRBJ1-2,TGCAGTGCTCCAGGGGGCGGTGGCTACACCTTC,CSAPGGGGYTF
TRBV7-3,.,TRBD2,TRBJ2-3,TGTGCCAGCAGCTTACTGTCCAGCGGGAGGAACAGGAGCACAGATACGCAGTATTTT,CASSLLSSGRNRSTDTQYF